A selection of T cell receptor beta chains follows, all from one sample in a study of blood T cell repertoires in COVID-19. TCRdb keeps only in-frame clones here, not all; method: immunoSEQ multiplex PCR. Here the sample spans roughly 120,000 clones, about 85% being singletons. Specimen: peripheral blood. The receptors shown here come from a human donor in a cohort sampled during active COVID-19. The CDR3 runs from the conserved cysteine through the conserved F or W. The D gene is left open where the match is weak. Clone size is not always given. Where it is, it says once, few, many or a class for expanded clones.

V gene	D gene	clone size	J gene	CDR3 protein	CDR3 DNA
TRBV7-6	.	.	TRBJ2-3	CASSTRGADTQYF	TGTGCCAGCAGTACCAGAGGCGCAGATACGCAGTATTTT
TRBV4-2	TRBD2	.	TRBJ2-1	CASSQLREGPSNYNEQFF	TGTGCCAGCAGCCAATTGCGGGAGGGCCCCAGCAATTACAATGAGCAGTTCTTC
TRBV28	TRBD1	once	TRBJ1-4	CASSSGQADQKLFF	TGTGCCAGCAGTAGTGGACAGGCTGATCAGAAACTGTTTTTT
TRBV7-9	.	.	TRBJ1-1	CASRAGLSGMNTEAFF	TGTGCCTCGCGGGCGGGTCTGTCAGGCATGAACACTGAAGCTTTCTTT
TRBV7-9	.	.	TRBJ1-2	CASSLGPRGYGYTF	TGTGCCAGCAGCTTAGGCCCGCGGGGGTATGGCTACACCTTC
TRBV19	TRBD2	.	TRBJ2-1	CASNSGTSPLSYNEQFF	TGTGCCAGTAATTCCGGGACTAGTCCTCTCTCCTACAATGAGCAGTTCTTC
TRBV4-1	TRBD1	.	TRBJ2-6	CASSQDRDRVISGANVLTF	TGCGCCAGCAGCCAGGATAGGGACAGGGTGATCTCTGGGGCCAACGTCCTGACTTTC
TRBV28	.	.	TRBJ1-1	CATTPATGAFF	TGTGCCACCACACCTGCGACGGGAGCTTTCTTT
TRBV6-6	TRBD1	few	TRBJ2-2	CASILPGTGGTGELFF	TGTGCCAGCATCCTACCCGGGACAGGGGGCACCGGGGAGCTGTTTTTT
TRBV19	.	few	TRBJ1-5	CASSIRGTNQPQHF	TGTGCCAGTAGTATCAGGGGTACGAATCAGCCCCAGCATTTT
TRBV5-4	TRBD2	.	TRBJ2-1	CASSRTSGSYNEQFF	TGTGCCAGCAGCCGGACTAGCGGGAGCTACAATGAGCAGTTCTTC
TRBV6-2/TRBV6-3	TRBD1	.	TRBJ1-1	CASSPPTYRGGTEAFF	TGTGCCAGCAGCCCGCCGACCTACAGGGGCGGCACTGAAGCTTTCTTT
TRBV28	.	.	TRBJ1-3	CASSLPSHGNTIYF	TGTGCCAGCAGTTTACCCTCACATGGAAACACCATATATTTT
TRBV3-1/TRBV3-2	.	.	TRBJ1-1	CASSQGGIEAFF	TGTGCCAGCAGCCAAGGAGGGATTGAAGCTTTCTTT
TRBV7-9	.	.	TRBJ2-1	CASSFGTGHNEQFF	TGTGCCAGCAGCTTTGGAACAGGACACAATGAGCAGTTCTTC
TRBV15	TRBD1	.	TRBJ1-4	CATSRGQGAEKLFF	TGTGCCACCAGTAGGGGACAGGGTGCCGAAAAACTGTTTTTT